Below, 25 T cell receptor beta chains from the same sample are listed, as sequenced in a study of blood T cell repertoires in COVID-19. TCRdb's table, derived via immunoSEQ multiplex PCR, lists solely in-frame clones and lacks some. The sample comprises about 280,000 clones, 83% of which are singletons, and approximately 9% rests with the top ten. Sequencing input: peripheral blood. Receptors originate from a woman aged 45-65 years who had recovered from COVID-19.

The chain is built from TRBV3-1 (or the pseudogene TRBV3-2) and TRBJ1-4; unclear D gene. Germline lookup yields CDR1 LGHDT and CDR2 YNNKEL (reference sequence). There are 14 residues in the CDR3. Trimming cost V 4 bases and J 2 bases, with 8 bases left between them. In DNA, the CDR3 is TGTGCCAGCAGCCCGACTATGACTAATGAAAAACTGTTTTTT. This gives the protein CASSPTMTNEKLFF.

This CDR3 reads CASSLFRDKEQYF. The CDR3 DNA is TGTGCCAGCAGCTTATTCAGGGATAAGGAGCAGTACTTC. The chain has TRBV7-9 and TRBJ2-7; possible D gene TRBD1, 5 bases. CDR3 length: 13 amino acids. Germline assignment: CDR1 SEHNR and CDR2 FQNEAQ (reference sequence). Trimming shortened V by 2 bases and J by 7 bases, and 12 bases separated the two germline ends.

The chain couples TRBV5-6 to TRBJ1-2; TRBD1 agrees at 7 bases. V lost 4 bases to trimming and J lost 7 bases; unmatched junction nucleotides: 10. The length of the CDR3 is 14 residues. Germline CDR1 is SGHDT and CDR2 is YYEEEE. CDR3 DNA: TGTGCCAGCAGCATTACAGGGGACCTCGGTGGCTACACCTTC. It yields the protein CASSITGDLGGYTF.

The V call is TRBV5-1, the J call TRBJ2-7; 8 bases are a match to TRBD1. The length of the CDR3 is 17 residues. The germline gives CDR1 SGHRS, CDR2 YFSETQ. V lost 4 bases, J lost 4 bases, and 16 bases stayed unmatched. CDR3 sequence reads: CASSPLGQGTSRYEQYF. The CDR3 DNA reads TGCGCCAGCAGCCCACTAGGACAGGGAACGTCCCGATACGAGCAGTACTTC.

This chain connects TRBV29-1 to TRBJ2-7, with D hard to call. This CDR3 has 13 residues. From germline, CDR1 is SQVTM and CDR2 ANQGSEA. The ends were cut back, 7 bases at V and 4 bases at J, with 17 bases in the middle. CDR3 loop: CSGGDSTSYEQYF. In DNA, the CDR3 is TGCAGCGGCGGAGATTCAACCTCTTACGAGCAGTACTTC.

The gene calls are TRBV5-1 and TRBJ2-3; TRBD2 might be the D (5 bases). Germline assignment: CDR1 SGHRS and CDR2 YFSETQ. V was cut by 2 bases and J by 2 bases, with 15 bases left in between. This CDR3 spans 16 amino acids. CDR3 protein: CASSLGGRYLTDTQYF. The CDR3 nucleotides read TGCGCCAGCAGCTTAGGAGGACGGTACCTCACAGATACGCAGTATTTT.

This chain's CDR3 is CASSLNTISPLHF. The DNA of the CDR3 is TGTGCCAGCAGTTTGAACACCATCTCACCCCTCCACTTT. J is TRBJ1-6 and V is TRBV27; unclear D gene. CDR3 length equals 13 residues. Germline assignment: CDR1 MNHEY and CDR2 SMNVEV (reference sequence). The ends were cut back, 3 bases at V and 10 bases at J, with 10 bases in the middle.

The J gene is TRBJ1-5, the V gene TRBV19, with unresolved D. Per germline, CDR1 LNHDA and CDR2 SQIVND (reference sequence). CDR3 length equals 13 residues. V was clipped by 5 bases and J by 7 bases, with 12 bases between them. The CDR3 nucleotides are TGTGCCAGTAGTGCCAGTGCAATCCAGCCCCAGCATTTT. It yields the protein CASSASAIQPQHF.

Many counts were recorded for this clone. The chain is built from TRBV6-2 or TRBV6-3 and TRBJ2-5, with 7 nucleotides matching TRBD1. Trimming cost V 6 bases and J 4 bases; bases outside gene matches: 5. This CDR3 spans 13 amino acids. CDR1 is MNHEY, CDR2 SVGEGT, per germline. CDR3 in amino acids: CASSGDRVETQYF. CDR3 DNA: TGTGCCAGCAGCGGAGACAGGGTAGAGACCCAGTACTTC.

The CDR3 protein is CAINRQGANTGELFF. The CDR3 DNA is TGTGCCATCAACAGACAGGGGGCAAACACCGGGGAGCTGTTTTTT. The J gene is TRBJ2-2, the V gene TRBV10-3, with 10 bases identical to TRBD1. The CDR3 spans 15 residues. Germline V gene data show CDR1 as ENHRY and CDR2 as SYGVKD. Trimming took 7 bases from V and 2 from J; bases not matched to a gene: 4.

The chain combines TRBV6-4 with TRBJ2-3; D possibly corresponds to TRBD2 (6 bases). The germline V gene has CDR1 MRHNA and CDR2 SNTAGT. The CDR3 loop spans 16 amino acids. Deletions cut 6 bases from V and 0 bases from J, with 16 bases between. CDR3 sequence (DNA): TGTGCCAGCAGCTCGGCGGAGGGGCCTAGCACAGATACGCAGTATTTT. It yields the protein CASSSAEGPSTDTQYF.

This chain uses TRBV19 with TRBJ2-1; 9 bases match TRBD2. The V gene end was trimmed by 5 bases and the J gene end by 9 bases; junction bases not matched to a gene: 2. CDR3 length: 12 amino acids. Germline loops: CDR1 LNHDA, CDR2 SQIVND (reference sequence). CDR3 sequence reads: CASSETSGEQFF. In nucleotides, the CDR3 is TGTGCCAGTAGTGAGACTAGCGGTGAGCAGTTCTTC.

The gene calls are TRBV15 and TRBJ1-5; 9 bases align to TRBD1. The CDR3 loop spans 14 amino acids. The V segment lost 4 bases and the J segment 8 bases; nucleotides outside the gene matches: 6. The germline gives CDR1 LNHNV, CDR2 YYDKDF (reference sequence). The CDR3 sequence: CATSNLQGAEPQHF. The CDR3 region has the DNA TGTGCCACCAGCAATTTACAGGGGGCAGAGCCCCAGCATTTT.

The CDR3 protein is CASSLVLNSKNIQYF. The CDR3 DNA follows: TGCGCCAGCAGCTTGGTTTTAAATAGCAAAAACATTCAGTACTTC. The V call is TRBV5-1, the J call TRBJ2-4; D gene unclear. Germline-derived CDR1 and CDR2 are SGHRS and YFSETQ. V was pared by 0 bases and J by 3 bases, with 10 bases between. This CDR3 contains 15 residues. The whole variable domain, filled in from reference TRBV5-1 and TRBJ2-4, reads KAGVTQTPRYLIKTRGQQVTLSCSPISGHRSVSWYQQTPGQGLQFLFEYFSETQRNKGNFPGRFSGRQFSNSRSEMNVSTLELGDSALYLCASSLVLNSKNIQYFGAGTRLSVL.

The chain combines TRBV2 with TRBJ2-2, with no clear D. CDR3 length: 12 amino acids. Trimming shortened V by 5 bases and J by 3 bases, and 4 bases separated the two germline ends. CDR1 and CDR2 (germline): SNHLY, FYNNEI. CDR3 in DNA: TGTGCCAGCAGTCCGGACACCGGGGAGCTGTTTTTT. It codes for CASSPDTGELFF.

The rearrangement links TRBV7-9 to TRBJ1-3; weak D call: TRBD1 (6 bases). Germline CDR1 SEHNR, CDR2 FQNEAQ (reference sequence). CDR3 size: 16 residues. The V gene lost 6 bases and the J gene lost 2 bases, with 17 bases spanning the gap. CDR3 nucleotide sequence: TGTGCCAGCAGGAAGGGGGTGGGGCTGGCTGGAAACACCATATATTTT. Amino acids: CASRKGVGLAGNTIYF.

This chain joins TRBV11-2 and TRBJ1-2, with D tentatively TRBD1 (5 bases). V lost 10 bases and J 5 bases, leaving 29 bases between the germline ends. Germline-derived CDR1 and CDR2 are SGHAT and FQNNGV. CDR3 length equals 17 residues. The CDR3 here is CATRGDGGSNRVYGYTF. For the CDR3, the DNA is TGTGCCACCCGCGGGGACGGGGGGTCAAATCGGGTATATGGCTACACCTTC.

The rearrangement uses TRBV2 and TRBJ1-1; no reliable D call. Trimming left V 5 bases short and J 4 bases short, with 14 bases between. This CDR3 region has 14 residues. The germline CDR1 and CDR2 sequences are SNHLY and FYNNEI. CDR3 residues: CASSTDIFGTEAFF. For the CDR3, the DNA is TGTGCCAGCAGTACCGACATCTTCGGCACTGAAGCTTTCTTT.

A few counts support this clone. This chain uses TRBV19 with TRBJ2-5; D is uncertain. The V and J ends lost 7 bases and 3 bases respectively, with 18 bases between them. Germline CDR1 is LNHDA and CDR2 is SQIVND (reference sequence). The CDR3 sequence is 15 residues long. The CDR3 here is CASTPAEQLKETQYF. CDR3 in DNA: TGTGCCAGTACCCCGGCAGAACAGTTGAAAGAGACCCAGTACTTC.

In DNA form, the CDR3 reads TGCGCCAGCAGTGAGTCGAAAGGCGGGGGGGCCACCGGGGAGCTGTTTTTT. Translated: CASSESKGGGATGELFF. This chain joins TRBV10-1 and TRBJ2-2; TRBD2 agrees at 9 bases. The germline CDR1 and CDR2 sequences are WNHNN and SYGVQD (reference sequence). This CDR3 spans 17 amino acids. After removal of 0 bases from V and 4 bases from J, the junction contained 6 bases not matched to a gene.

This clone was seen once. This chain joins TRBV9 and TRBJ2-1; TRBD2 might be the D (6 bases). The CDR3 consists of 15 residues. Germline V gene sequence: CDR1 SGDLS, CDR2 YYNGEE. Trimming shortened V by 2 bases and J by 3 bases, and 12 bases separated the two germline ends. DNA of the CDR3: TGTGCCAGCAGCGTTCGACCGGGAGACTACAATGAGCAGTTCTTC. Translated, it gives CASSVRPGDYNEQFF. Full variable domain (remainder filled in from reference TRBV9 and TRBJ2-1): DSGVTQTPKHLITATGQRVTLRCSPRSGDLSVYWYQQSLDQGLQFLIQYYNGEERAKGNILERFSAQQFPDLHSELNLSSLELGDSALYFCASSVRPGDYNEQFFGPGTRLTVL.

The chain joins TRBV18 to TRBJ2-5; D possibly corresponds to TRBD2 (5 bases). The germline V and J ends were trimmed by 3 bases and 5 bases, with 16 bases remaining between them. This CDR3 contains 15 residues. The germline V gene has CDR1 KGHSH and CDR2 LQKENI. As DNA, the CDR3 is TGTGCCAGCTCACCGAAAGTGGACGGAGGTGAGACCCAGTACTTC. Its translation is CASSPKVDGGETQYF.

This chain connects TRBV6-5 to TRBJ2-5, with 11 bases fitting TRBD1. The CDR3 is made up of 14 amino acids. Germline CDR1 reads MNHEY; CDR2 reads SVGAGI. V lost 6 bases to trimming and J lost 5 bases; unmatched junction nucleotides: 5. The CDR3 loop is CASRDRGLGETQYF. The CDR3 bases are TGTGCCAGCAGGGACAGGGGGCTGGGGGAGACCCAGTACTTC.

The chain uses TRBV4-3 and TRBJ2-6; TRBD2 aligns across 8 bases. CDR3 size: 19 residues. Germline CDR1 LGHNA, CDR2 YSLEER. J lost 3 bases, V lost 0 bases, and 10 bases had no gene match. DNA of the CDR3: TGCGCCAGCAGCCAAGAGGGGGGGCTAGCGGGCGGTGGGGCCAACGTCCTGACTTTC. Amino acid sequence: CASSQEGGLAGGGANVLTF.

CDR3 in amino acids: CASSSDTSGGAVDTQYF. CDR3 bases: TGCGCCAGCAGCTCTGATACTAGCGGGGGGGCCGTGGATACGCAGTATTTT. This chain joins TRBV4-3 and TRBJ2-3; TRBD2 matches 13 bases. The J segment lost 6 bases and the V segment lost 5 bases, leaving 11 bases of the junction unmatched. The CDR3 contains 17 residues. Germline V lookup: CDR1 LGHNA, CDR2 YSLEER.